This T cell receptor (beta chain) was identified during a study of blood T cell repertoires in COVID-19. At the level of the study: From T cells, B-cell-depleted T cells, or PBMCs came the material, which was cDNA or gDNA.

Original data processing: Quantification of nucleated cells was approximated via reference gene primer amplification. Clones were read by immunoSEQ multiplex PCR, and TCRdb kept only the in-frame ones, dropping some. V and J calls and clone size are those listed in that table; D and trimming were worked out from the DNA. The repertoire holds roughly 180,000 clones, with 94% as singletons. Germline CDR1 LNHDA, CDR2 SQIVND (reference sequence). The CDR3 has 16 residues. V was pared by 3 bases and J by 5 bases, with 18 bases between. The Seattle site enrolled patients during active infection and followed them longitudinally.

This clonotype originated in a man aged 25 to 40 with COVID-19, enrolled during active disease. The chain links TRBV19 to TRBJ2-3; D may be TRBD2 (9 bases). Sequencing was done on a sample of peripheral blood. CDR3 protein: CASSMGAGGQVDTQYF. CDR3 in DNA: TGTGCCAGTAGTATGGGAGCGGGGGGACAGGTAGATACGCAGTATTTT. Supplemented by reference TRBV19 and TRBJ2-3, the full variable domain reads DGGITQSPKYLFRKEGQNVTLSCEQNLNHDAMYWYRQDPGQGLRLIYYSQIVNDFQKGDIAEGYSVSREKKESFPLTVTSAQKNPTAFYLCASSMGAGGQVDTQYFGPGTRLTVL.